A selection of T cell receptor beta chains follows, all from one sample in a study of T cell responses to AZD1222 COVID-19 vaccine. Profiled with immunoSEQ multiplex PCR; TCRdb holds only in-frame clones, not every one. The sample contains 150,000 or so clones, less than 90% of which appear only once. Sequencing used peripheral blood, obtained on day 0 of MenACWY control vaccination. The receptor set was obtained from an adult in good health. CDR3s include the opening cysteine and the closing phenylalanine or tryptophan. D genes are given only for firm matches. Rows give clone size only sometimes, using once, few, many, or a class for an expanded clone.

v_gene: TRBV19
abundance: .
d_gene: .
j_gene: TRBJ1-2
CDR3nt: TGTGCCAGTTGTGGGGTAACAAACGGTGACTATGGCTACACCTTC
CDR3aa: CASCGVTNGDYGYTF

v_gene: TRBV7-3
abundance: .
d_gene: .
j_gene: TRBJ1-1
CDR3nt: TGTGCCAGCAGCTTATCACCGGGATACACTGAAGCTTTCTTT
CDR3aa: CASSLSPGYTEAFF

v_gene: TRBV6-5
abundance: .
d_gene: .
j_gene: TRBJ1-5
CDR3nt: TGTGCCAGCAGTAGGACGTACAATAGCAATCAGCCCCAGCATTTT
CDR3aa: CASSRTYNSNQPQHF

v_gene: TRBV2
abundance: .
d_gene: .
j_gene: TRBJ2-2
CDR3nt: TGTGCCAGCAGGTCGGGACTTCCGAACACCGGGGAGCTGTTTTTT
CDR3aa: CASRSGLPNTGELFF

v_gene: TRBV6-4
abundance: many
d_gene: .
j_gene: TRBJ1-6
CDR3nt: TGTGCCAGCGCCCCAGAGTGGGGGCGGAATTCACCCCTCCACTTT
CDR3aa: CASAPEWGRNSPLHF

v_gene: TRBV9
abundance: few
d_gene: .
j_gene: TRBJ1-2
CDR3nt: TGTGCCAGCAGCCCAACACAGGGAAGTGGCTACACCTTC
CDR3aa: CASSPTQGSGYTF

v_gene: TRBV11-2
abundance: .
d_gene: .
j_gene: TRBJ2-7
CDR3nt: TGTGCCCTCGACAGCAAACCGGAGTACGAGCAGTACTTC
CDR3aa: CALDSKPEYEQYF

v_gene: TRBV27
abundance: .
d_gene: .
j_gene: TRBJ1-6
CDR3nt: TGTGCCAGCAGTTTTGGCATCAGGGGCTCACCCCTCCACTTT
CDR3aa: CASSFGIRGSPLHF

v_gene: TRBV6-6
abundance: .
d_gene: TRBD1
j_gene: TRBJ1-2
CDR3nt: TGTGCCAGCAGACTCGGGACAGGGGCCAACTATGGCTACACCTTC
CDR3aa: CASRLGTGANYGYTF

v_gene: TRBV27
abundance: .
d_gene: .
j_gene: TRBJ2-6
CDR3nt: TGTGCCAGCAGTTTATTGGGGCACTCTGGGGCCAACGTCCTGACTTTC
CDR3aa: CASSLLGHSGANVLTF

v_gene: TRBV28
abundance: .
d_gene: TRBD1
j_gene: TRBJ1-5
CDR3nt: TGTGCCAGCAGCCCACAGGGGGTCAATCAGCCCCAGCATTTT
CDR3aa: CASSPQGVNQPQHF

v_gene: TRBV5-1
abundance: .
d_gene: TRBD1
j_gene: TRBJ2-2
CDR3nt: TGCGCCAGCAGCTTTGCCGGGACAGGGAACACCGGGGAGCTGTTTTTT
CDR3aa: CASSFAGTGNTGELFF

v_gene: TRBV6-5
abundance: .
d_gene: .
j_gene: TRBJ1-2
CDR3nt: TGTGCCAGCAGACCCGACAGAACTGATGGCTACACCTTC
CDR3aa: CASRPDRTDGYTF

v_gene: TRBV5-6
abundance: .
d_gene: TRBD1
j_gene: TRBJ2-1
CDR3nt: TGTGCTGGCCAAAGGGGGCTCTACAATGAGCAGTTCTTC
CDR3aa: CAGQRGLYNEQFF

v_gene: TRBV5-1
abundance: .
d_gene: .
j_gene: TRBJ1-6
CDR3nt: TGCGCCAGCAGCTTGGGGTATAATTCACCCCTCCACTTT
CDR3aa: CASSLGYNSPLHF

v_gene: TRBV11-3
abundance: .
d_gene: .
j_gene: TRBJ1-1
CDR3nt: TGTGCCAGCAGCTTAGCTGCGGAGAACACTGAAGCTTTCTTT
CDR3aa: CASSLAAENTEAFF

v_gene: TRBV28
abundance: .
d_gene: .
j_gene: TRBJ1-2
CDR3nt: TGTGCCAGCAGGAACAGGGACCGTCTATCCGGGTTTGGCTACACCTTC
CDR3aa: CASRNRDRLSGFGYTF

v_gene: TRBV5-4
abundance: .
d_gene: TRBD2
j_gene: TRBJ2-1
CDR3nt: TGTGCCAGCAGCTTAGGACTAGCGGGGGACAATGAGCAGTTCTTC
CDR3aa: CASSLGLAGDNEQFF

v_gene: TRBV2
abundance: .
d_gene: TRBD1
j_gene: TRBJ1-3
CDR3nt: TGTGCCAGCAGTGGGGACAGGGGGCCTGGAAACACCATATATTTT
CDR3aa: CASSGDRGPGNTIYF

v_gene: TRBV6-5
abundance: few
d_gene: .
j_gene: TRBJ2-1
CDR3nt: TGTGCCAGCAGTTACGGGGGATCCTACAATGAGCAGTTCTTC
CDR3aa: CASSYGGSYNEQFF

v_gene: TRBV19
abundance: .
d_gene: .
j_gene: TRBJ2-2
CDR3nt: TGTGCCAGTAGACAGGGAGGGAATACCGGGGAGCTGTTTTTT
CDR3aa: CASRQGGNTGELFF

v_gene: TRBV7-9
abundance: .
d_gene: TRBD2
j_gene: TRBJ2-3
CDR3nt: TGTGCCAGCAGCTGGACTAGCGCGGCAAATACGCAGTATTTT
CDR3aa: CASSWTSAANTQYF